Shown below are 22 T cell receptor beta chains from a single sample sequenced in a study of T cells after yellow fever vaccination. MiXCR, applied by TCRdb to the 5' RACE reads, yields one record per CDR3 protein. Of some 300,000 distinct CDR3 sequences listed, approximately 8% are singletons. The sample here was PBMCs, taken roughly 46 days after the first yellow fever vaccination. The receptors were gathered from a man aged 18 to 35 who received the YFV17D yellow fever vaccine.

The CDR3 DNA sequence: TGTGCCATCAGCTTAGCGCCAGCGGGGGCAACCTACGAGCAGTACGTC. Encoded protein: CAISLAPAGATYEQYV. The chain uses TRBV7-8 and TRBJ2-7; TRBD2 matches at 8 bases. Germline lookup yields CDR1 SGHVS and CDR2 FQNEAQ. CDR3 size: 16 residues.

The gene calls are TRBV4-3 and TRBJ2-3; no firm D call. Germline CDR1 is LGHNA and CDR2 is YSLEER. V was cut by 0 bases and J by 4 bases, with 5 bases left in between. The CDR3 sequence is 13 residues long. The CDR3 coding sequence is TGCGCCAGCAGCCAAGAAACCCCAGATACGCAGTATTTT. It encodes CASSQETPDTQYF.

This clonotype was picked up a small number of times. The chain has TRBV12-3 or TRBV12-4 and TRBJ2-3; 11 positions match TRBD2. Losses at the gene ends were 6 bases for V and 10 bases for J; bases not matched to a gene: 12. The CDR3 consists of 15 residues. The CDR3 DNA sequence: TGTGCCAGCAGCTTGACTAGCGGGGCACACAGCGCGCAGTATTTT. Translating it yields CASSLTSGAHSAQYF.

This chain connects TRBV7-9 to TRBJ2-1; D may be TRBD1 or TRBD2 (5 bases each). This CDR3 comprises 14 residues. CDR1 and CDR2 from the germline V gene are SEHNR and FQNEAQ (reference sequence). V was shortened by 5 bases and J by 7 bases, with 15 bases between the two germline ends. CDR3 in DNA: TGTGCCAGCAGCCCGGGACCACGCCAGAATGAGCAGTTCTTC. It yields the protein CASSPGPRQNEQFF. Variable domain in full (rest from reference TRBV7-9 and TRBJ2-1): DTGVSQNPRHKITKRGQNVTFRCDPISEHNRLYWYRQTLGQGPEFLTYFQNEAQLEKSRLLSDRFSAERPKGSFSTLEIQRTEQGDSAMYLCASSPGPRQNEQFFGPGTRLTVL.

This clonotype was detected a few times. The chain has TRBV7-3 and TRBJ2-1; 7 bases are a match to TRBD2. The CDR3 runs 19 residues. With V trimmed by 1 base and J by 1 base, 13 bases remained unmatched. Germline CDR1 is SGHTA and CDR2 is FQGTGA. This chain's CDR3 is CASSLKGPPERGSYNEQFF. The DNA of the CDR3 is TGTGCCAGCAGCTTAAAAGGCCCTCCGGAGCGGGGATCCTACAATGAGCAGTTCTTC.

This clonotype was recorded at least ten times. This chain joins TRBV12-3 or TRBV12-4 and TRBJ2-5; 8 bases line up with TRBD2. This CDR3 comprises 15 residues. V lost 3 bases and J lost 4; bases outside the gene matches: 7. The CDR3 spells CASSLAGGAPETQYF. CDR3 in DNA: TGTGCCAGCAGTTTGGCGGGGGGCGCTCCAGAGACCCAGTACTTC.

This sequence joins TRBV7-2 and TRBJ1-4; D unclear. The CDR3 runs 14 residues. Trimming took 3 bases from V and 3 from J, leaving 8 bases between them. Looked up from germline, CDR1 is SGHTA and CDR2 is FQGNSA. The CDR3 reads CASSLSRSNEKLFF. CDR3 coding DNA: TGTGCCAGCAGCTTGTCCAGGTCTAATGAAAAACTGTTTTTT.

This clonotype was seen more than once but under ten times. This rearrangement joins TRBV10-3 to TRBJ2-7; TRBD1 aligns across 8 bases. J was trimmed by 1 base and V by 4 bases; bases with no gene match: 0. Germline loops: CDR1 ENHRY, CDR2 SYGVKD. This CDR3 has 13 residues. CDR3 residues: CAISGTGSYEQYF. The CDR3 DNA reads as TGTGCCATCAGTGGGACAGGGTCCTACGAGCAGTACTTC.

This clonotype occurred a few times. The CDR3 region is CASSESSANTGELFF. In DNA, the CDR3 is TGTGCCAGCAGTGAAAGTAGTGCGAACACCGGGGAGCTGTTTTTT. The chain couples TRBV2 to TRBJ2-2, with no clear D. The CDR3 runs to 15 residues. The germline V gene has CDR1 SNHLY and CDR2 FYNNEI. Trimming left V 2 bases short and J 0 bases short, with 7 bases between.

In this sample, this clonotype turned up a few times. The J gene is TRBJ2-5, the V gene TRBV30, with 10 bases that match TRBD2. The CDR3 is made up of 14 amino acids. With 2 bases clipped from V and 4 bases from J, the junction kept 4 bases outside the gene matches. Germline V gene data show CDR1 as GTSNPN and CDR2 as SVGIG (reference sequence). The DNA of the CDR3 is TGTGCCTGGAGTACCGGGACTAGCGCAGAGACCCAGTACTTC. This translates into CAWSTGTSAETQYF. Filled out from reference TRBV30 and TRBJ2-5, the complete variable domain reads SQTIHQWPATLVQPVGSPLSLECTVEGTSNPNLYWYRQAAGRGLQLLFYSVGIGQISSEVPQNLSASRPQDRQFILSSKKLLLSDSGFYLCAWSTGTSAETQYFGPGTRLLVL.

This clonotype was counted only a few times. One end of the junction varies from germline; a read error may be responsible. The genes are TRBV15 and TRBJ2-1; D not certain. The CDR3 sequence is 13 residues long. Germline CDR1 LNHNV, CDR2 YYDKDF (reference sequence). The CDR3 sequence is CATSRTGYSEQFF. The CDR3 nucleotides are TGTGCCACCAGCAGAACCGGGTACAGTGAGCAGTTCTTC.

This clonotype has only a few counts. The chain couples TRBV4-2 to TRBJ1-2, with 7 bases lining up with TRBD1. Trimming at V came to 1 base and at J to 4 bases, leaving 6 bases not matched to a gene. The CDR3 loop spans 15 amino acids. Germline values: CDR1 LGHNA, CDR2 YNFKEQ. The CDR3 region has the DNA TGTGCCAGCAGCCAAGCCGCGGGACAGTTCTATGGCTACACCTTC. It yields the protein CASSQAAGQFYGYTF.

The chain employs TRBV7-9 and TRBJ2-7; D possibly matches TRBD1 or TRBD2 (6 bases each). This CDR3 is 14 amino acids long. Trimming left V 0 bases short and J 6 bases short, with 12 bases between. The germline V gene has CDR1 SEHNR and CDR2 FQNEAQ (reference sequence). The CDR3 sequence is CASSLAGGPTEQYF. CDR3 DNA sequence: TGTGCCAGCAGCTTAGCGGGGGGCCCCACCGAGCAGTACTTC.

This clonotype was seen a few times. The J gene is TRBJ2-3, the V gene TRBV7-8; 8 bases fit TRBD1. Germline trimming cut 0 bases from V and 6 bases from J; bases unmatched to any gene: 8. From germline, CDR1 is SGHVS and CDR2 FQNEAQ. The CDR3 has 16 residues. The CDR3 DNA follows: TGTGCCAGCAGCTTAGCGCAAGGACAGGGAGCTGATACGCAGTATTTT. Its translation: CASSLAQGQGADTQYF. The full variable domain, with the rest looked up from reference TRBV7-8 and TRBJ2-3, is GAGVSQSPRYKVAKRGQDVALRCDPISGHVSLFWYQQALGQGPEFLTYFQNEAQLDKSGLPSDRFFAERPEGSVSTLKIQRTQQEDSAVYLCASSLAQGQGADTQYFGPGTRLTVL.

This clonotype was recorded at least ten times. The rearrangement links TRBV20-1 to TRBJ2-5; 7 bases match TRBD2. V trimming: 3 bases; J trimming: 6 bases; junction bases outside the gene matches: 7. Germline V gene data show CDR1 as DFQATT and CDR2 as SNEGSKA (reference sequence). The CDR3 covers 13 residues. Written as DNA, the CDR3 is TGCAGTGCTAGTATAGGGGAGGGGAAGACCCAGTACTTC. This encodes CSASIGEGKTQYF.

This clonotype appeared a few times. The V and J genes are TRBV20-1 and TRBJ1-1; no firm D call. This CDR3 comprises 13 residues. V dropped 3 bases and J dropped 5 bases, with 13 bases sitting between them. Per the germline V gene, CDR1 is DFQATT and CDR2 is SNEGSKA (reference sequence). The CDR3 sequence is CSASRGRRTEAFF. The CDR3 DNA reads TGCAGTGCTAGTCGAGGGCGGAGGACTGAAGCTTTCTTT.

This clonotype was found a few times. The chain recombines TRBV21-1 with TRBJ2-7; TRBD1 is taken as the D call from the table, unchecked against the DNA. TRBV21-1 represents a pseudogene. There are 16 residues in the CDR3. CDR3 region: CASSIPGGCLSYEQYV. CDR3 nucleotides: TGTGCCAGCAGCATCCCAGGGGGCTGTCTCTCCTACGAGCAGTACGTC.

The sample holds a few counts of this clonotype. J is TRBJ2-7 and V is TRBV4-3; D call uncertain. Germline lookup yields CDR1 LGHNA and CDR2 YSLEER. This CDR3 is built from 13 residues. Trimming cost V 1 base and J 3 bases, with 7 bases left between them. In DNA form, the CDR3 reads TGCGCCAGCAGCCAAGGAGTCAACTACGAGCAGTACTTC. Protein: CASSQGVNYEQYF.

This clonotype was observed a handful of times. Here the CDR3 DNA reads TGTGCCAGCGCCCCAGTTAGCAGGGAAGAGACCCAGTACTTC. Translating it yields CASAPVSREETQYF. V usage is TRBV7-2 and J usage is TRBJ2-5, with a possible D match to TRBD1 (5 bases). V lost 8 bases to trimming and J lost 3 bases, with 16 bases between them. CDR1 and CDR2 (germline): SGHTA, FQGNSA. This CDR3 comprises 14 residues.

The chain is built from TRBV12-3 or TRBV12-4 and TRBJ2-5; 10 bases agree with TRBD2. V was clipped by 5 bases and J by 7 bases; unmatched bases: 13. The CDR3 has 16 amino acids. CDR3 sequence (DNA): TGTGCCAGCAGTCCATATCTAGCGGGGGTCTCCGGGACCCAGTACTTC. Protein sequence: CASSPYLAGVSGTQYF.

This clonotype was detected many times. The V call is TRBV5-1, the J call TRBJ2-1, with 9 bases aligning to TRBD1. The CDR3 covers 14 residues. V trimming: 5 bases; J trimming: 4 bases; junction bases outside the gene matches: 4. Germline-derived CDR1 and CDR2 are SGHRS and YFSETQ. CDR3 sequence: CASSPGQGYNEQFF. CDR3 bases: TGCGCCAGCAGTCCGGGACAGGGTTACAATGAGCAGTTCTTC.

This chain joins TRBV5-1 and TRBJ1-2, with D hard to call. Per germline, CDR1 SGHRS and CDR2 YFSETQ. The CDR3 consists of 13 residues. V dropped 4 bases and J dropped 1 base, with 8 bases sitting between them. The CDR3 is CASSPSVNYGYTF. Here the CDR3 DNA reads TGCGCCAGCAGCCCGTCAGTTAACTATGGCTACACCTTC.